Described below is a single T cell receptor beta chain sequence and its context. The antigen is not known. The sample is drawn from a study of cytomegalovirus exposure and HLA in healthy donors. Study outcomes and limitations: Follow-up analysis found HLA locus-dependent TCR association rates, highest for DRB1 and lowest for HLA-C.

V was clipped by 1 base and J by 3 bases, with 13 bases between them. This CDR3 is 15 amino acids long. CDR1 and CDR2 (germline): SGHNT, YYREEE (reference sequence). The PCR was carried out with 60 Vbeta primers and 13 Jbeta primers. The repertoire was sequenced with immunoSEQ multiplex PCR; TCRdb's copy has only in-frame clones and lacks some. The repertoire holds around 150,000 clones, about 80% seen once, with 0.95% to 1.5% in the top ten. Sampled while nominally healthy, donors likely had unrecorded immune exposures. Material for sequencing was PBMCs. This TCR derives from a woman between 50 and 59 years old in good health and CMV-seronegative. The J gene is TRBJ1-2, the V gene TRBV5-4; TRBD1 might be the D (6 bases). CDR3: CASSLPGVLYYGYTF. The CDR3 DNA follows: TGTGCCAGCAGCTTGCCAGGGGTACTGTACTATGGCTACACCTTC.